This T cell receptor beta chain was sequenced for a study of human T cells and chemical hapten exposure (dated by TCRdb to the early 2020s). Regarding the study in general: For sensitization, 2% DPC in acetone was applied to a roughly 2 cm by roughly 2 cm area of upper inner arm skin. Some 29 alopecia patients gave blood for TCR sequencing at one to four time points (pre-sensitization, 2, 6 and 24 weeks). Both TCR alpha and TCR beta chains were sequenced from each blood RNA sample. Throughout the roughly 24-week study period, patients were also given weekly therapeutic DPC doses on the scalp. Libraries were pooled for sequencing, and per-sample TCR yields varied mainly because of small differences in library volumes within the pool. Most of the patients in the cohort were female, and the cohort covered alopecia areata with under or over 50% scalp involvement, alopecia totalis and alopecia universalis. The study tracked peripheral blood TCR repertoire changes in vivo during primary and secondary sensitization to the hapten diphenylcyclopropenone (DPC) in alopecia patients. Blood samples were taken from patients before sensitization (week 0) and then at 2, 6 and about 24 weeks after DPC sensitization. Patch tests used Finn chambers with 0.01% DPC on the upper back, scored after 6 days by International Contact Dermatitis Research Group standards.

Libraries were built with RACE. TCRdb records NextSeq 500 as the sequencer. Library preparation attached unique molecular identifiers to individual cDNA molecules for quantitative, reproducible TCR counting. As for how the authors treated the data: The median number of TCRs per sample was around 100,000, ranging from about 20,000 to 750,000. The Decombinator software suite was used to annotate the V, J and CDR3 of the TCR reads. To make PS versus PT1 abundance plots, every sample was subsampled to the same number of TCRs (28,000). Expanded TCRs were defined as absent before sensitization and observed at least eight times at the 2-week time point. TCRdb trimmed public reads at Q25 via fastp, called clones via MiXCR and kept in-frame beta chains. Identical CDR3 protein sequences are pooled into one entry, listed with their most common genes and DNA. These V and J calls originate from TCRdb's pipeline instead of the authors' own analysis. The sample profile shows about 42,000 distinct CDR3 sequences; more than 9% of them were found once. 11% to 15% of the sample is held by the ten biggest clonotypes.

What the study reported, not specific to this receptor: The number of PT1 expanded TCRs positively correlated with patch test score, significant at thresholds 8, 16 and 32 but not 4. After repeated subsampling, changes were observed in the strength of the expansion versus patch-test correlation and in the threshold at which the correlation became significant. All patients had alopecia, a presumed autoimmune disease, so their immune response might differ from that of healthy individuals. DPC sensitization did not change the number of TCRs with a frequency above 1 in 1000, and there was no evidence of changes in global repertoire structure. Compared with pre-sensitization or healthy control sets, expanded TCRs formed significantly more large CDR3 similarity clusters, which is consistent with antigen-driven responses.

This clonotype was observed at least ten times. Its antigen remains undetermined. No base qualities exist here, and no much larger clone lies one base off it. Via the germline V gene, CDR1 is SGHTA and CDR2 FQGNSA. The V and J ends are trimmed by 2 bases and 7 bases, leaving 17 bases between them. The CDR3 runs 15 residues from the cysteine to the phenylalanine. Only the CDR3 DNA is retained, 45 bases long and in frame from the first base. The sample's time point, from its label and the paper: patch test 2, 6 weeks after DPC sensitization. According to the study, the label for this sample's treatment or condition signals: therapeutic diphenylcyclopropenone sensitization with weekly scalp DPC. Total RNA was extracted from unfractionated whole blood that had been collected in Tempus Blood RNA tubes. At each patch-test visit, blood was drawn before the patch test was applied. Eligible patients were aged 18 to 70, diagnosed with alopecia, deemed suitable for DPC therapy, and excluded if pregnant.

The receptor chain draws on TRBV7-2 and TRBJ2-5, with the identity of the D gene unclear. Material: whole blood, obtained in connection with sensitization to the hapten diphenylcyclopropenone (DPC). The TCR comes from a woman aged 25-40 years with alopecia areata. Some clones in this sample may be carry-over from other donors' samples. The base sequence is TGTGCCAGCAGCTTATTTCGATGGAGATGTAGGACCCAGTACTTC. The encoded protein is CASSLFRWRCRTQYF. Beyond the CDR3, the reference TRBV7-2 and TRBJ2-5 genes provide the residues; the full variable domain reads: GAGVSQSPSNKVTEKGKDVELRCDPISGHTALYWYRQSLGQGLEFLIYFQGNSAPDKSGLPSDRFSAERTGGSVSTLTIQRTQQEDSAVYLCASSLFRWRCRTQYFGPGTRLLVL.